This TCR beta chain originates from a study of esophageal squamous cell carcinoma under preoperative chemotherapy. Study-level information: TCR repertoires were profiled from both peripheral blood T cells and tumor-infiltrating lymphocytes. Findings and limits, study-wide: Peripheral T cells migrating into the tumor appeared to partly supply post-treatment tumor-infiltrating lymphocytes.

Points on this clonotype: The antigen is not known.

Germline V CDR1 and CDR2: SGHVS, FNYEAQ. The CDR3 sequence is 15 residues long. TCRdb recomputed calls from the PCR reads with MiXCR, one row per CDR3 protein. The sample includes around 15,000 distinct CDR3 sequences, less than 65% of them seen just once. This sample's time point: before preoperative PTX-NDP chemotherapy. Before surgery, patients were given preoperative paclitaxel-nedaplatin chemotherapy. Sampling was done from a patient given preoperative chemotherapy. This clonotype was sampled from a human donor with esophageal squamous cell carcinoma. The donor label of this sample is uncertain. The chain links TRBV7-6 to TRBJ2-1, with D hard to call. The end of the DNA is better explained by TRBJ2-7, so the J call may be wrong. CDR3 coding DNA: TGTGCCAGCAGCCCCACCTCTCCCGGGCCTAGCGAGCAGTACTTC. This codes for CASSPTSPGPSEQYF.